One T cell receptor (beta chain) is described in this entry. Its matching antigen is unknown. The treatment here: approximately 18 received Ad26.COV2.S at low or high dose, single or two shots; roughly five received placebo; per-sample allocation not given. Sampling was done on day 63 after the first vaccine or placebo injection. V shed 8 bases and J 6 bases; nucleotides not matched to a gene: 13. The CDR3 has 16 amino acids. The germline gives CDR1 MDHEN, CDR2 SYDVKM. Sequencing was performed with immunoSEQ multiplex PCR; in TCRdb, only in-frame clones are kept and a portion is missing. Among about 480,000 clones listed, around nine tenths were seen once. The data were taken from a study of Ad26.COV2.S vaccination and SARS-CoV-2 variants. Turning to the study itself: Recipients of Ad26.COV2.S got it intramuscularly, once or twice 56 days apart.

Overall study findings and caveats: People given the vaccine had a wider spike-specific TCR breadth than placebo recipients did. In TCR breadth and depth analyses, total T cell responses may have been underestimated. After vaccination, substantial breadth of spike-specific CD8+ and CD4+ responses was reported.

The chain recombines TRBV28 with TRBJ1-5, with 10 nucleotides matching TRBD1. This receptor was obtained from a person aged 18-65 years who received the Ad26.COV2.S COVID-19 vaccine or a placebo. Sequences were derived from peripheral blood, sampled in a trial of Ad26.COV2.S vaccine versus placebo. CDR3 sequence: CASSPIRDRGRQPQHF. CDR3 sequence (DNA): TGTGCCAGCTCCCCAATACGTGACAGGGGGCGTCAGCCCCAGCATTTT.